This T cell receptor beta chain was identified during a study of early T cells in non-severe SARS-CoV-2 infection. Background on the study: It was bulk RNA from unsorted whole blood that was sequenced, and the chains were unpaired.

The V gene's germline CDR1 is DFQATT and CDR2 SNEGSKA (reference sequence). This CDR3 spans 13 amino acids. Separate cDNA molecules each had unique molecular identifiers attached to them. MiXCR, run by TCRdb on the 5' RACE reads, gives a single entry per CDR3 protein. The data show 65,000 to 95,000 distinct CDR3 sequences, roughly 16% seen once. Concerning this clonotype itself: The antigen is undetermined. With a much larger clone just one base away, this may be a read error.

Regarding the study as a whole: Comparison of clonotypes with VDJdb favored anti-spike CD8 responses while missing private and CD4 specificities.

The chain joins TRBV20-1 to TRBJ1-5; 8 nucleotides agree with TRBD1. The clonotype originates from an adult who was a healthcare worker with PCR-confirmed SARS-CoV-2 infection or an uninfected control (not recorded which). The sample taken for sequencing was whole blood. CDR3 DNA: TGCAGTGCTTTTGGACAGGGAGATCAGCCCCAGCGTTTT. Protein: CSAFGQGDQPQRF.